The 11 T cell receptor beta chains below come from one sample, sequenced in a study of T cell responses to AZD1222 COVID-19 vaccine. Libraries were prepared by immunoSEQ multiplex PCR; TCRdb keeps only in-frame clonotypes and omits some of them. This table has about 110,000 clones, about nine tenths appearing once. This specimen was peripheral blood, taken 28 days after the second AZD1222 dose. The receptors originated from an adult who received the AZD1222 COVID-19 vaccine.

This clone has only a few counts. The rearrangement uses TRBV4-3 and TRBJ2-1; 7 bases line up with TRBD1. Germline values: CDR1 LGHNA, CDR2 YSLEER. This CDR3 is built from 13 residues. The J segment lost 13 bases and the V segment lost 0 bases, leaving 6 bases of the junction unmatched. The CDR3 DNA sequence: TGCGCCAGCAGCCAAGATACAGGGGTTAACCAGTTCTTC. The encoded protein is CASSQDTGVNQFF.

This chain links TRBV3-1 (or the pseudogene TRBV3-2) with TRBJ1-4; TRBD1 matches at 9 bases. Germline lookup yields CDR1 LGHDT and CDR2 YNNKEL (reference sequence). Germline trimming cut 7 bases from V and 5 bases from J; bases unmatched to any gene: 5. The CDR3 is made up of 14 amino acids. CDR3 sequence reads: CASTRGQGNEKLFF. In nucleotides, the CDR3 is TGTGCCAGCACCCGGGGACAGGGAAATGAAAAACTGTTTTTT.

The chain links TRBV7-8 to TRBJ1-3, with TRBD1 identical over 9 bases. CDR1 is SGHVS, CDR2 FQNEAQ, per germline. The CDR3 is 20 amino acids. V trimming: 1 base; J trimming: 3 bases; junction bases outside the gene matches: 16. DNA of the CDR3: TGTGCCAGCAGCTTAGAGGGGAGGGACAGGGTTCCTCTCTATGGAAACACCATATATTTT. The encoded protein is CASSLEGRDRVPLYGNTIYF.

The chain carries TRBV12-3 or TRBV12-4 and TRBJ1-1, with D hard to call. The CDR3 is made up of 12 amino acids. V dropped 3 bases and J dropped 1 base, with 3 bases sitting between them. The CDR3: CASSFKNTEAFF. In DNA, the CDR3 is TGTGCCAGCAGTTTTAAGAACACTGAAGCTTTCTTT.

The genes are TRBV5-6 and TRBJ2-1; TRBD2 agrees at 13 bases. Looked up from germline, CDR1 is SGHDT and CDR2 is YYEEEE. V dropped 3 bases and J dropped 8; count of bases not matched to a gene: 11. The CDR3 extends over 17 amino acids. CDR3: CASSSPTSGGSWDEQFF. DNA of the CDR3: TGTGCCAGCAGCTCCCCGACTAGCGGGGGGTCCTGGGATGAGCAGTTCTTC.

The V call is TRBV6-2 or TRBV6-3, the J call TRBJ2-3; 14 bases align to TRBD2. Germline assignment: CDR1 MNHEY and CDR2 SVGEGT. The length of the CDR3 is 17 residues. The trim removed 5 bases at V and 2 bases at J, leaving 6 bases unmatched. Written as DNA, the CDR3 is TGTGCCAGCAGTACCGGACTAGCGGGGGGACCCACAGATACGCAGTATTTT. Translated: CASSTGLAGGPTDTQYF.

The chain carries TRBV2 and TRBJ2-7; TRBD1 aligns across 11 bases. The germline CDR1 and CDR2 sequences are SNHLY and FYNNEI. The CDR3 has 14 amino acids. V was clipped by 7 bases and J by 4 bases; unmatched bases: 6. The CDR3 DNA reads TGTGCCAGCACCGGACAGGGGGCAGGGTACGAGCAGTACTTC. This sequence encodes CASTGQGAGYEQYF.

This clone appeared a few times. The rearrangement uses TRBV9 and TRBJ2-2; 9 positions match TRBD2. V dropped 0 bases and J dropped 5; count of bases not matched to a gene: 5. The CDR3 is made up of 16 amino acids. The germline V gene has CDR1 SGDLS and CDR2 YYNGEE. CDR3 amino acids: CASSVAVRGGTGELFF. The CDR3 DNA follows: TGTGCCAGCAGCGTAGCGGTGCGGGGGGGTACCGGGGAGCTGTTTTTT. Using reference TRBV9 and TRBJ2-2 for the parts outside the CDR3, the full variable domain is DSGVTQTPKHLITATGQRVTLRCSPRSGDLSVYWYQQSLDQGLQFLIQYYNGEERAKGNILERFSAQQFPDLHSELNLSSLELGDSALYFCASSVAVRGGTGELFFGEGSRLTVL.

The rearrangement links TRBV6-5 to TRBJ2-7, with D uncertain. Trimming pared 4 bases from V and 0 bases from J, leaving 16 bases between. CDR3 size: 16 residues. Germline CDR1 reads MNHEY; CDR2 reads SVGAGI. CDR3 residues: CASSFSTVIRSYEQYF. In nucleotides, the CDR3 is TGTGCCAGCAGTTTCTCGACCGTCATCCGCTCCTACGAGCAGTACTTC.

The chain uses TRBV4-1 and TRBJ2-2, with D tentatively TRBD1 (6 bases). Per the germline V gene, CDR1 is MGHRA and CDR2 is YSYEKL. This CDR3 is built from 14 residues. V lost 4 bases and J lost 1, with 7 bases in between. The CDR3 region has the DNA TGCGCCAGCAGCCTAGGGGGGAACACCGGGGAGCTGTTTTTT. Its translation: CASSLGGNTGELFF.

The rearrangement links TRBV4-2 to TRBJ1-1; D gene ambiguous. CDR1 and CDR2 (germline): LGHNA, YNFKEQ. The CDR3 runs 16 residues. The V end lost 3 bases, the J end lost 11 bases, and 25 bases lay between the germline ends. Here the CDR3 DNA reads TGTGCCAGCAGCCAGGATTTCGGAACAACAAAGATGAGGGCTTTCTTT. It is translated as CASSQDFGTTKMRAFF.